This T cell receptor beta chain was captured by sequencing in a study of blood T cell repertoires in COVID-19. On the study more broadly: Acute and convalescent COVID-19 specimens originated in the United States, Italy and Spain.

Per the original data handling: Amplification with reference gene primers provided the estimates of nucleated cell counts. Clones were sequenced by immunoSEQ multiplex PCR, and TCRdb holds only the in-frame ones, with some missing. That table is the source of V, J and clone size, and D and trimming were worked out from the DNA. The sample records roughly 250,000 clones, approximately 90% being singletons. Trimming stripped 3 bases from V and 8 bases from J, with 12 bases between. In germline, CDR1 is SGHKS, CDR2 YYEKEE (reference sequence). The CDR3 runs 14 residues. The clonotype comes from a man aged 55 to 70 who had recovered from COVID-19. The specimen was peripheral blood. This chain joins TRBV5-5 and TRBJ1-6; D gene uncertain. The CDR3 region is CASSSGIRDSPLHF. CDR3 sequence (DNA): TGTGCCAGCAGCTCCGGGATAAGGGATTCACCCCTCCACTTT.